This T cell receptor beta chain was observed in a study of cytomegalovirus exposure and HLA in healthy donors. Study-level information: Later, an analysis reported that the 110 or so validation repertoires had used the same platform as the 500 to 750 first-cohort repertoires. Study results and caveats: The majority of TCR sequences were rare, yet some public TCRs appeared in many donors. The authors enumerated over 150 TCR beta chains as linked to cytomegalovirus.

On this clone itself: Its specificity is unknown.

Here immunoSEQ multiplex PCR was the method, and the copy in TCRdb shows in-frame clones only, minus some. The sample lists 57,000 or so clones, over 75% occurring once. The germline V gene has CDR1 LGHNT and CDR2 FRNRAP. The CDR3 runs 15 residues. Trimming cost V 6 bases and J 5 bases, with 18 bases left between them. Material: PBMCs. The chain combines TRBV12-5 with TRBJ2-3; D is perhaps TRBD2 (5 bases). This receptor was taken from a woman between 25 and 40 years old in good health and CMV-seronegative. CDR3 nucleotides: TGTGCTAGTGGCCCCCGGGGATATGTTGAAGATACGCAGTATTTT. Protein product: CASGPRGYVEDTQYF.